This entry lists 17 T cell receptor beta chains sequenced from one sample in a study of shared clonotypes between healthy human individuals. TCRdb's copy holds only in-frame clones and misses some; the assay was immunoSEQ multiplex PCR. The table includes hundreds of thousands of clones, about 79% detected once. Sequencing was done on a sample of PBMCs. The source is a woman in her forties in good health. Some clones in this sample may be carry-over from other donors' samples.

Concerning this clone itself: It may be a read error: a sequence one base away is much more abundant. The chain has TRBV11-2 and TRBJ1-5; possibly TRBD1 for D (5 bases). The germline V and J ends were trimmed by 3 bases and 3 bases, with 6 bases remaining between them. The CDR3 contains 13 residues. The germline V gene encodes CDR1 SGHAT and CDR2 FQNNGV. The CDR3 DNA is TGTGCCAGCAGCTTCAGGGTCAATCAGCCCCAGCATTTT. This gives the protein CASSFRVNQPQHF.

The gene calls are TRBV5-1 and TRBJ2-3; possible D gene TRBD1, 6 bases. Germline V gives CDR1 SGHRS, CDR2 YFSETQ. There are 13 residues in the CDR3. Deletions cut 3 bases from V and 3 bases from J, with 8 bases between. CDR3 amino acids: CASSWDTTDTQYF. Here the CDR3 DNA reads TGCGCCAGCAGCTGGGACACAACAGATACGCAGTATTTT. The full variable domain, its missing parts supplied by reference TRBV5-1 and TRBJ2-3, is KAGVTQTPRYLIKTRGQQVTLSCSPISGHRSVSWYQQTPGQGLQFLFEYFSETQRNKGNFPGRFSGRQFSNSRSEMNVSTLELGDSALYLCASSWDTTDTQYFGPGTRLTVL.

The chain has TRBV30 and TRBJ2-3; no definite D call. The CDR3 covers 13 residues. The germline V gene encodes CDR1 GTSNPN and CDR2 SVGIG (reference sequence). Trimming shortened V by 2 bases and J by 2 bases, and 8 bases separated the two germline ends. The CDR3 DNA reads as TGTGCCTGGAGTAGGTTGTTCACAGATACGCAGTATTTT. This codes for CAWSRLFTDTQYF.

This chain joins TRBV13 and TRBJ1-5; 9 positions agree with TRBD1. Per germline, CDR1 PRHDT and CDR2 FYEKMQ (reference sequence). J gave up 9 bases and V 1 base, and 10 bases lay outside the gene matches. This CDR3 has 16 residues. The CDR3 protein is CASSLVGQGTGGPQHF. The CDR3 nucleotides read TGTGCCAGCAGCTTAGTAGGACAGGGGACTGGGGGGCCCCAGCATTTT.

V and J are TRBV7-9 and TRBJ2-1; D is possibly TRBD2 (6 bases). Trimming shortened V by 4 bases and J by 1 base, and 17 bases separated the two germline ends. The CDR3 totals 17 residues. CDR1 and CDR2 (germline): SEHNR, FQNEAQ (reference sequence). The CDR3 sequence is CASSSRPPGLSYNEQFF. CDR3 nucleotides: TGTGCCAGCAGCTCACGGCCACCGGGACTTTCCTACAATGAGCAGTTCTTC.

V usage is TRBV18 and J usage is TRBJ2-1; TRBD2 matches at 9 bases. V lost 3 bases to trimming and J lost 8 bases; unmatched junction nucleotides: 11. CDR1 and CDR2 from the germline V gene are KGHSH and LQKENI. CDR3 length: 16 amino acids. The chain's CDR3 is CASSPRAASGIDEQFF. The CDR3, as DNA: TGTGCCAGCTCACCCCGTGCGGCTAGCGGGATAGATGAGCAGTTCTTC.

The chain is built from TRBV20-1 and TRBJ1-5; D perhaps matches TRBD1 (6 bases). This CDR3 contains 11 residues. V was shortened by 5 bases and J by 9 bases, with 11 bases between the two germline ends. Germline CDR1 and CDR2: DFQATT and SNEGSKA (reference sequence). The CDR3 DNA reads as TGCAGTGCTCAGGGGTTGGGGCCCCAGCATTTT. This sequence encodes CSAQGLGPQHF.

This clone was observed once. This chain connects TRBV7-2 to TRBJ1-2; no definite D call. CDR3 length: 12 residues. Trimming pared 2 bases from V and 5 bases from J, leaving 6 bases between. From germline, CDR1 is SGHTA and CDR2 FQGNSA. The CDR3 nucleotides are TGTGCCAGCAGCTTAACAGCATATGGCTACACCTTC. Residues: CASSLTAYGYTF.

V gene TRBV28 combines with J gene TRBJ1-2; TRBD1 aligns across 7 bases. This CDR3 region has 13 residues. CDR1 and CDR2 (germline): MDHEN, SYDVKM. V shed 6 bases, J shed 8 bases, and the junction held 9 bases outside the gene matches. Here the CDR3 reads CASSSGQLQGYTF. CDR3 nucleotides: TGTGCCAGCAGCTCGGGACAGTTGCAAGGCTACACCTTC.

This chain connects TRBV18 to TRBJ2-7; 7 bases fit TRBD1. Germline V gene data show CDR1 as KGHSH and CDR2 as LQKENI. J gave up 2 bases and V 5 bases, and 6 bases lay outside the gene matches. The CDR3 loop spans 14 amino acids. The CDR3 reads CASSETQGTYEQYF. DNA of the CDR3: TGTGCCAGCTCAGAAACACAGGGGACCTACGAGCAGTACTTC.

This clone was picked up one time. The gene calls are TRBV9 and TRBJ2-1; possible D gene TRBD1, 6 bases. The CDR3 extends over 18 amino acids. V was pared by 0 bases and J by 7 bases, with 23 bases between. Germline V gene sequence: CDR1 SGDLS, CDR2 YYNGEE. CDR3 nucleotide sequence: TGTGCCAGCAGCGTAGGACCCGTCGCAGGGGTAGCCGGGAATGAGCAGTTCTTC. It specifies CASSVGPVAGVAGNEQFF.

This rearrangement joins TRBV21-1 to TRBJ2-7; TRBD1 is the table's D call and was not checked against the DNA. TRBV21-1 is a pseudogene segment. The length of the CDR3 is 16 residues. CDR3 amino acids: CASSKANDTRGHEQYF. The CDR3, as DNA: TGTGCCAGCAGCAAAGCTAATGACACCCGTGGGCACGAGCAGTACTTC.

About this clone itself: Other DNA sequences within the sample encode an identical CDR3. The chain combines TRBV18 with TRBJ2-7, with D unresolved. This CDR3 spans 13 amino acids. V was cut by 1 base and J by 3 bases, with 7 bases left in between. CDR1 is KGHSH and CDR2 is LQKENI in the germline V gene. For the CDR3, the DNA is TGTGCCAGCTCACCACGGTCCAGCTACGAGCAGTACTTC. Translation gives CASSPRSSYEQYF.

The chain has TRBV11-2 and TRBJ2-1, with D possibly being TRBD1 (6 bases). CDR3 length equals 17 residues. Germline V gene sequence: CDR1 SGHAT, CDR2 FQNNGV. The V end lost 3 bases, the J end lost 7 bases, and 22 bases lay between the germline ends. DNA for the CDR3: TGTGCCAGCAGCTTGACGATAACCGGGACAATAGGGAATGAGCAGTTCTTC. Its protein product is CASSLTITGTIGNEQFF.

J is TRBJ2-5 and V is TRBV5-4, with a possible D match to TRBD2 (6 bases). Germline CDR1 SGHNT, CDR2 YYREEE (reference sequence). V dropped 4 bases and J dropped 5 bases, with 15 bases sitting between them. The CDR3 totals 14 residues. CDR3 region: CASSEDGGWETQYF. In DNA form, the CDR3 reads TGTGCCAGCAGCGAAGATGGGGGGTGGGAGACCCAGTACTTC. Full variable domain (remainder filled in from reference TRBV5-4 and TRBJ2-5): ETGVTQSPTHLIKTRGQQVTLRCSSQSGHNTVSWYQQALGQGPQFIFQYYREEENGRGNFPPRFSGLQFPNYSSELNVNALELDDSALYLCASSEDGGWETQYFGPGTRLLVL.

V gene TRBV7-2 combines with J gene TRBJ2-5; D is ambiguous. CDR3 length: 11 amino acids. Germline V gives CDR1 SGHTA, CDR2 FQGNSA. V was clipped by 0 bases and J by 6 bases, with 2 bases between them. The CDR3 coding sequence is TGTGCCAGCAGCTTAGCGCAGACCCAGTACTTC. Protein sequence: CASSLAQTQYF. The complete variable domain, with remaining parts taken from reference TRBV7-2 and TRBJ2-5, reads GAGVSQSPSNKVTEKGKDVELRCDPISGHTALYWYRQSLGQGLEFLIYFQGNSAPDKSGLPSDRFSAERTGGSVSTLTIQRTQQEDSAVYLCASSLAQTQYFGPGTRLLVL.

To note about this clone: A far larger clone is just one base off, so this is likely a read error. The same CDR3 can be traced to other DNA sequences in this sample. The CDR3 sequence is CAWRRGVSTYEQYF. As DNA, the CDR3 is TGTGCCTGGAGGCGAGGGGTAAGCACCTACGAGCAGTACTTC. This chain uses TRBV30 with TRBJ2-7; D possibly uses TRBD1 or TRBD2 (5 bases each). Germline values: CDR1 GTSNPN, CDR2 SVGIG (reference sequence). Trimming cost V 3 bases and J 2 bases, with 14 bases left between them. The CDR3 consists of 14 residues.